What follows are 22 T cell receptor beta chains derived from one specimen sequenced in a study of T-cell memory formation after mild COVID-19 (dated by TCRdb to the early 2020s). The library was generated by 5' RACE. The instrument was an Illumina NovaSeq 6000. TCRdb applied fastp at Q25 and MiXCR to the public reads, then kept only in-frame beta chains. When rows share a CDR3 protein, they turn into one entry using the most common DNA and genes. Present in this sample are around 300,000 distinct CDR3 sequences, roughly 13% of which were seen just once. The ten biggest clones cover approximately 21% of the sample. Sequencing was done on a sample of PBMCs or a T cell subset sorted from them (not recorded which). All receptors come from a man younger than 35 who had mild COVID-19 (a few samples of this study predate the infection). The sample titles of this study are shuffled in the database, so cell type and time point are left out; the donor was told from shared clones.

This clonotype was counted many times. The genes are TRBV12-3 or TRBV12-4 and TRBJ2-1; 9 bases map to TRBD1. Trimming at V came to 8 bases and at J to 13 bases, leaving 12 bases not matched to a gene. The CDR3 sequence is 13 residues long. CDR3: CASENRDRAHQFF. As DNA, the CDR3 is TGTGCCAGCGAAAACCGGGACAGGGCCCACCAGTTCTTC.

The chain couples TRBV7-9 to TRBJ2-3, with 13 bases identical to TRBD2. Per the germline V gene, CDR1 is SEHNR and CDR2 is FQNEAQ (reference sequence). The CDR3 loop spans 17 amino acids. The ends lost 5 bases at V and 4 bases at J; junction bases unmatched: 9. The CDR3 loop is CASSTPTSGGNADTQYF. In DNA, the CDR3 is TGTGCCAGCAGCACCCCGACTAGCGGGGGGAATGCAGATACGCAGTATTTT.

This chain joins TRBV28 and TRBJ1-5; D perhaps matches TRBD1 (6 bases). The germline gives CDR1 MDHEN, CDR2 SYDVKM. Trimming pared 6 bases from V and 0 bases from J, leaving 12 bases between. The CDR3 consists of 15 residues. The CDR3 DNA reads as TGTGCCAGCAGCCTTAGGGGGGCTAGCAATCAGCCCCAGCATTTT. This codes for CASSLRGASNQPQHF.

This clonotype was picked up a small number of times. This sequence joins TRBV5-1 and TRBJ2-6; D is perhaps TRBD1 or TRBD2 (6 bases each). V gave up 2 bases and J gave up 4 bases, with 16 bases separating them. The CDR3 is 17 amino acids. Per the germline V gene, CDR1 is SGHRS and CDR2 is YFSETQ. CDR3: CASSLSSGARGANVLTF. Here the CDR3 DNA reads TGCGCCAGCAGCTTAAGTTCGGGGGCGCGAGGGGCCAACGTCCTGACTTTC.

CDR3 protein: CASSRGSGGFTGDTQYF. The CDR3 nucleotides read TGTGCCAGCAGCCGGGGTAGCGGGGGATTCACCGGGGATACGCAGTATTTT. The rearrangement links TRBV7-2 to TRBJ2-3, with TRBD2 matching over 9 bases. The germline gives CDR1 SGHTA, CDR2 FQGNSA. The CDR3 is 17 amino acids. V lost 5 bases to trimming and J lost 6 bases; unmatched junction nucleotides: 15.

In this sample, this clonotype turned up a few times. The V gene is TRBV7-9, the J gene TRBJ2-1; 11 bases fit TRBD2. The trim removed 4 bases at V and 7 bases at J, leaving 9 bases unmatched. Germline V lookup: CDR1 SEHNR, CDR2 FQNEAQ (reference sequence). This CDR3 has 16 residues. The CDR3 DNA is TGTGCCAGCAGCTCCCCACTGCTAGCGGGGGGTAATGAGCAGTTCTTC. Its protein is CASSSPLLAGGNEQFF.

This clonotype occurred a few times. Its ends do not fully match the called genes, so a read error is possible. Here the CDR3 reads CASSLGTSGGPPVTQYF. The CDR3, as DNA: TGCGCCAGCAGTTTGGGGACTAGCGGGGGGCCACCCGTGACCCAGTACTTC. The chain joins TRBV5-1 to TRBJ2-5, with 15 bases lining up with TRBD2. The length of the CDR3 is 17 residues. Per germline, CDR1 SGHRS and CDR2 YFSETQ.

In this sample, this clonotype turned up a few times. The V gene is TRBV28, the J gene TRBJ2-6, with a weak D call TRBD1 (6 bases). The germline gives CDR1 MDHEN, CDR2 SYDVKM. The length of the CDR3 is 16 residues. V was cut by 7 bases and J by 1 base, with 14 bases left in between. The DNA of the CDR3 is TGTGCCAGCACAACAGGGAGTGATTCTGGGGCCAACGTCCTGACTTTC. Its translation is CASTTGSDSGANVLTF.

This clonotype came up once. The V call is TRBV7-2, the J call TRBJ2-5, with TRBD1 identical over 8 bases. Germline trimming cut 7 bases from V and 1 base from J; bases unmatched to any gene: 2. CDR1 and CDR2 (germline): SGHTA, FQGNSA. The CDR3 consists of 13 residues. CDR3 protein: CASTDRGQETQYF. DNA for the CDR3: TGTGCCAGCACCGACAGGGGCCAAGAGACCCAGTACTTC. The full variable domain, rest sourced from reference TRBV7-2 and TRBJ2-5, is GAGVSQSPSNKVTEKGKDVELRCDPISGHTALYWYRQSLGQGLEFLIYFQGNSAPDKSGLPSDRFSAERTGGSVSTLTIQRTQQEDSAVYLCASTDRGQETQYFGPGTRLLVL.

CDR3 residues: CASSRTSGGTRTDTQYF. DNA for the CDR3: TGTGCCAGCAGCCGGACTAGCGGGGGGACACGCACAGATACGCAGTATTTT. This chain connects TRBV11-2 to TRBJ2-3, with TRBD2 identical over 14 bases. This CDR3 region has 17 residues. Looked up from germline, CDR1 is SGHAT and CDR2 is FQNNGV. With 5 bases clipped from V and 1 base from J, the junction kept 5 bases outside the gene matches.

This clonotype was observed a handful of times. The V call is TRBV7-2, the J call TRBJ2-2; a weak D match, TRBD2 (5 bases). CDR3 length equals 17 residues. V was pared by 3 bases and J by 3 bases, with 17 bases between. CDR1 and CDR2 from the germline V gene are SGHTA and FQGNSA. Written as DNA, the CDR3 is TGTGCCAGCAGCTTGTCAAGCGGTGAACTTTACACCGGGGAGCTGTTTTTT. Translating it yields CASSLSSGELYTGELFF.

The V call is TRBV28, the J call TRBJ1-2; D is undetermined. The germline V gene encodes CDR1 MDHEN and CDR2 SYDVKM. There are 11 residues in the CDR3. The V gene lost 2 bases and the J gene lost 10 bases, with 8 bases spanning the gap. CDR3 in amino acids: CASSLASVYTF. DNA for the CDR3: TGTGCCAGCAGTTTAGCGTCGGTCTACACCTTC.

This clonotype came up a few times. This rearrangement joins TRBV6-5 to TRBJ2-2; 9 bases fit TRBD1. Germline trimming cut 6 bases from V and 4 bases from J; bases unmatched to any gene: 9. From germline, CDR1 is MNHEY and CDR2 SVGAGI. CDR3 length: 16 amino acids. The CDR3 region has the DNA TGTGCCAGCAGAACGAGAGGGACAGGGTTCACCGGGGAGCTGTTTTTT. Residues: CASRTRGTGFTGELFF.

This clonotype has a count of ten or more. The chain has TRBV27 and TRBJ2-3; 7 bases agree with TRBD2. In germline, CDR1 is MNHEY, CDR2 SMNVEV (reference sequence). J was trimmed by 0 bases and V by 6 bases; bases with no gene match: 6. The CDR3 is made up of 15 amino acids. This CDR3 is CASRLGGVSTDTQYF. Here the CDR3 DNA reads TGTGCCAGCAGGTTGGGGGGGGTTAGCACAGATACGCAGTATTTT.

This clonotype was counted between two and nine times. The J gene is TRBJ2-1, the V gene TRBV7-2; D is ambiguous. The germline V and J ends were trimmed by 4 bases and 12 bases, with 10 bases remaining between them. In germline, CDR1 is SGHTA, CDR2 FQGNSA. There are 11 residues in the CDR3. CDR3 residues: CASSSEIAQFF. The CDR3 DNA follows: TGTGCCAGCAGCTCAGAGATAGCGCAGTTCTTC. Filled out from reference TRBV7-2 and TRBJ2-1, the complete variable domain reads GAGVSQSPSNKVTEKGKDVELRCDPISGHTALYWYRQSLGQGLEFLIYFQGNSAPDKSGLPSDRFSAERTGGSVSTLTIQRTQQEDSAVYLCASSSEIAQFFGPGTRLTVL.

Here the CDR3 DNA reads TGTGCCAGCAGCTTAAGACAAGGAGGTAGGGGGAGCAAGACCCAGTACTTC. Translating gives CASSLRQGGRGSKTQYF. The chain carries TRBV7-2 and TRBJ2-5; D is perhaps TRBD1 (6 bases). The germline V gene has CDR1 SGHTA and CDR2 FQGNSA. The CDR3 sequence is 17 residues long. V was trimmed by 2 bases and J by 6 bases, leaving 22 bases between them.

This clonotype came up a few times. The CDR3 loop is CASSNRGRDTGELFF. The CDR3 DNA follows: TGTGCCAGCAGTAACAGGGGGCGAGACACCGGGGAGCTGTTTTTT. The chain carries TRBV28 and TRBJ2-2, with TRBD1 matching 9 bases. The junction had 4 bases not matched to a gene; V was cut back by 5 bases and J by 3 bases. There are 15 residues in the CDR3. The germline V gene has CDR1 MDHEN and CDR2 SYDVKM.

V usage is TRBV21-1 and J usage is TRBJ2-7; TRBD1, as called in the table, went unchecked against the DNA. TRBV21-1 is noted as a pseudogene. This CDR3 contains 14 residues. CDR3 in DNA: TGTGCCAGCAGGGGGGGGACAGGGGTGGACGAGCAGTACGTC. Its translation is CASRGGTGVDEQYV.

The V call is TRBV5-1, the J call TRBJ2-7, with D possibly matching TRBD1 (6 bases). CDR3 length: 14 amino acids. From germline, CDR1 is SGHRS and CDR2 YFSETQ. V was cut by 5 bases and J by 0 bases, with 12 bases left in between. CDR3 sequence: CASSHPRGSYEQYF. CDR3 sequence (DNA): TGCGCCAGCAGTCACCCCAGGGGCTCCTACGAGCAGTACTTC. Complete variable domain (other parts from reference TRBV5-1 and TRBJ2-7): KAGVTQTPRYLIKTRGQQVTLSCSPISGHRSVSWYQQTPGQGLQFLFEYFSETQRNKGNFPGRFSGRQFSNSRSEMNVSTLELGDSALYLCASSHPRGSYEQYFGPGTRLTVT.

This clonotype came up a few times. The gene calls are TRBV5-1 and TRBJ2-1; a possible D gene is TRBD2 (5 bases). V was shortened by 2 bases and J by 5 bases, with 11 bases between the two germline ends. This CDR3 is built from 14 residues. The V gene's germline CDR1 is SGHRS and CDR2 YFSETQ. CDR3 sequence (DNA): TGCGCCAGCAGCTTAAGGACTGAGAACAATGAGCAGTTCTTC. This codes for CASSLRTENNEQFF.

There are a few counts of this clonotype. The rearrangement joins TRBV20-1 to TRBJ2-7; either TRBD1 or TRBD2 may fit D (6 bases each). The CDR3 covers 15 residues. V dropped 3 bases and J dropped 3 bases, with 18 bases sitting between them. Germline CDR1 and CDR2: DFQATT and SNEGSKA (reference sequence). The CDR3 DNA reads TGCAGTGCTAGTAAGCAGGGCAGGGGAGGCTACGAGCAGTACTTC. Residues: CSASKQGRGGYEQYF.

The chain uses TRBV19 and TRBJ2-3; D might be TRBD2 (5 bases). CDR3 size: 13 residues. The V and J ends lost 3 bases and 4 bases respectively, with 8 bases between them. Germline V gene lookup returns CDR1 LNHDA and CDR2 SQIVND (reference sequence). CDR3 nucleotide sequence: TGTGCCAGTAGTATGAGGGAGTCAGATACGCAGTATTTT. Encoded protein: CASSMRESDTQYF. The full variable domain, in which reference TRBV19 and TRBJ2-3 provide the parts outside the CDR3, is DGGITQSPKYLFRKEGQNVTLSCEQNLNHDAMYWYRQDPGQGLRLIYYSQIVNDFQKGDIAEGYSVSREKKESFPLTVTSAQKNPTAFYLCASSMRESDTQYFGPGTRLTVL.